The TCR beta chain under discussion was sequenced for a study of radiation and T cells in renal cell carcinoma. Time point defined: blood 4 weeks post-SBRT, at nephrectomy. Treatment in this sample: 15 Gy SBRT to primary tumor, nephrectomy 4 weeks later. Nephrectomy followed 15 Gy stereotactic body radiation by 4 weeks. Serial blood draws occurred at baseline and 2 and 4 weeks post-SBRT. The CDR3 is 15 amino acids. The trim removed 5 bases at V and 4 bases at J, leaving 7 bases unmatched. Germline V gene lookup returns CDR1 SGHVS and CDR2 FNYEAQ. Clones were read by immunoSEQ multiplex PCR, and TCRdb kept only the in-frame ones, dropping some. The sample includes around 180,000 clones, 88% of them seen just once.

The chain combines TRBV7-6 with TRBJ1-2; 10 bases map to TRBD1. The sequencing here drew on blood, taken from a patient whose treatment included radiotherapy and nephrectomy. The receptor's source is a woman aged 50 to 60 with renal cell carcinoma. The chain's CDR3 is CASSPRQGAAYGYTF. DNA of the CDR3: TGTGCCAGCAGCCCCCGACAGGGGGCGGCCTATGGCTACACCTTC. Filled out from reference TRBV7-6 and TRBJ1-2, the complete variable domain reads GAGVSQSPRYKVTKRGQDVALRCDPISGHVSLYWYRQALGQGPEFLTYFNYEAQQDKSGLPNDRFSAERPEGSISTLTIQRTEQRDSAMYRCASSPRQGAAYGYTFGSGTRLTVV.